This T cell receptor beta chain was sequenced for a study of blood T cell repertoires in COVID-19. Study-wide context: The United States, Italy and Spain supplied acute and convalescent COVID-19 samples. T cells, B-cell-depleted T cells, or PBMCs provided the cDNA or gDNA that served as material.

Original handling: Amplifying reference gene primers gave estimates of nucleated cell counts. The repertoire was sequenced with immunoSEQ multiplex PCR; TCRdb's copy has only in-frame clones and lacks some. V and J calls and clone size are those listed in that table; D and trimming were worked out from the DNA. The top ten clones hold 1% to 1.5% of a sample with 35,000 to 50,000 clones, about 87% of them seen once. Germline V gene sequence: CDR1 SGHDT, CDR2 YYEEEE. The CDR3 length is 12 residues. J gave up 4 bases and V 4 bases, and 1 base lay outside the gene matches. The receptor comes from a woman aged 40 to 50 with acute or convalescent COVID-19. Sequencing input: peripheral blood. The gene calls are TRBV5-6 and TRBJ1-2; 7 positions agree with TRBD1. CDR3 in amino acids: CASSDRVYGYTF. The CDR3 nucleotides are TGTGCCAGCAGCGACAGGGTCTATGGCTACACCTTC.